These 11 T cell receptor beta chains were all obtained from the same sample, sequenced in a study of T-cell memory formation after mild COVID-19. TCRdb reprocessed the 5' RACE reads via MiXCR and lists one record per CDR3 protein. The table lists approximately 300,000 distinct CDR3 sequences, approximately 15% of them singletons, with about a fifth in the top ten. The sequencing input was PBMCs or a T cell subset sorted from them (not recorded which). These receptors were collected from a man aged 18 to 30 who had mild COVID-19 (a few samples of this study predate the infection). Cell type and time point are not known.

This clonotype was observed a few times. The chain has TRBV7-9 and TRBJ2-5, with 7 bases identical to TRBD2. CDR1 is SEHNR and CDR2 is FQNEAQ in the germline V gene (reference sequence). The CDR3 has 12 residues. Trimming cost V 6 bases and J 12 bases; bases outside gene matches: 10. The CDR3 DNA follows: TGTGCCAGCAGACGAGAGGCCGGGACTAAGTACTTC. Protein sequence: CASRREAGTKYF.

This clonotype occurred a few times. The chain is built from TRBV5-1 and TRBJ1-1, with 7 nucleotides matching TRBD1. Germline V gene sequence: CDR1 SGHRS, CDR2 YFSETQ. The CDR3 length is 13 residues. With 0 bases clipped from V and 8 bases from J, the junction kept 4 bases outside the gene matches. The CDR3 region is CASSLVGGAEAFF. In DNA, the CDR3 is TGCGCCAGCAGCTTGGTAGGGGGCGCGGAAGCTTTCTTT. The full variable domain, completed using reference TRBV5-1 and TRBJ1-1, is KAGVTQTPRYLIKTRGQQVTLSCSPISGHRSVSWYQQTPGQGLQFLFEYFSETQRNKGNFPGRFSGRQFSNSRSEMNVSTLELGDSALYLCASSLVGGAEAFFGQGTRLTVV.

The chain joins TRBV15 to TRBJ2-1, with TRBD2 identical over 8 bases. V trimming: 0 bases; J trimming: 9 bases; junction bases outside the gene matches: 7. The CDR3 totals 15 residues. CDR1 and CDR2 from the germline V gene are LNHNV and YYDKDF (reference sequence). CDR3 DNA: TGTGCCACCAGCAGAGAAGGCGGGGGGTTGTTTGAGCAGTTCTTC. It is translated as CATSREGGGLFEQFF.

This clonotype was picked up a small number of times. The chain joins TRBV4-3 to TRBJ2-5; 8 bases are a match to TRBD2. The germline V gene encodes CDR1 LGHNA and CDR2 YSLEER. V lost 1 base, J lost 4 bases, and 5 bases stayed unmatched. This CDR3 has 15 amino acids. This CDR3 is CASSQGAGDGETQYF. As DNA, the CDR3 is TGCGCCAGCAGCCAAGGAGCGGGGGATGGAGAGACCCAGTACTTC.

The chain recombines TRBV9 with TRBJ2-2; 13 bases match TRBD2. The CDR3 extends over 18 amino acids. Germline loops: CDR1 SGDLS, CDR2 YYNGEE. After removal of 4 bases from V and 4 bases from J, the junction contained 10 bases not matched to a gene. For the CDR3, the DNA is TGTGCCAGCAGCCTATCCGGGACTAGCGGGGCAAGCACCGGGGAGCTGTTTTTT. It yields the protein CASSLSGTSGASTGELFF.

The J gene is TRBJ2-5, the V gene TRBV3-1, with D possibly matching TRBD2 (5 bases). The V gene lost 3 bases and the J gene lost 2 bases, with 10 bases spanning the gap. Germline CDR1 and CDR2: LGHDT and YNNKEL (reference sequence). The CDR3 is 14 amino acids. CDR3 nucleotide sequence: TGTGCCAGCAGCCATTTCGGGGTGCAAGAGACCCAGTACTTC. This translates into CASSHFGVQETQYF.

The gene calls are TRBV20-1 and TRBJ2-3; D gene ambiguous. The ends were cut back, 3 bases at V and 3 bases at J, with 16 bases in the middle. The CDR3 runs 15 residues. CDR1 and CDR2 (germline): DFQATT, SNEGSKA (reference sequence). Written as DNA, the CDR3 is TGCAGTGCTAGCCCCTCCGCAGGATTAACAGATACGCAGTATTTT. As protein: CSASPSAGLTDTQYF.

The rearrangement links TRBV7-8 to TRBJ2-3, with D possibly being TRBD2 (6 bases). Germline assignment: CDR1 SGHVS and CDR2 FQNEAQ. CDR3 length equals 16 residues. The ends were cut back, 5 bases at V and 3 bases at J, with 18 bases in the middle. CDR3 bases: TGTGCCAGCAGCCCTAGGGACTCCCCCGCAACAGATACGCAGTATTTT. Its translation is CASSPRDSPATDTQYF.

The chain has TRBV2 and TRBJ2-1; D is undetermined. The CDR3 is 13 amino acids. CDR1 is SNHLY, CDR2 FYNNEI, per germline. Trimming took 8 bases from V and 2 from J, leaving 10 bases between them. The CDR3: CASGPGTYNEQFF. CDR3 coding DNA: TGTGCCAGCGGGCCAGGAACCTACAATGAGCAGTTCTTC.

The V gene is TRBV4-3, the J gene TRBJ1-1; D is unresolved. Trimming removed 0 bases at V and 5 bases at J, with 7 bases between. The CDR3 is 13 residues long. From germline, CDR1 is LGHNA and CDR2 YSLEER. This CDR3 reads CASSQERDTEAFF. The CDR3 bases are TGCGCCAGCAGCCAAGAGAGGGATACTGAAGCTTTCTTT.

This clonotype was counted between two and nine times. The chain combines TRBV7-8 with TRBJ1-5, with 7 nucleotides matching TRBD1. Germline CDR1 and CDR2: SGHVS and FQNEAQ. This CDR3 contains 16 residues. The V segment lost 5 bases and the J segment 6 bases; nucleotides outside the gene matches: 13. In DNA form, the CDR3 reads TGTGCCAGCAGCCAAACTGTGACAGGGTGGGGTCAGCCCCAGCATTTT. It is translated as CASSQTVTGWGQPQHF.